This is a list of T cell receptor beta chains from one sample in a study of CD8+CD57+ T cells in acquired aplastic anemia. One entry per CDR3 protein results from TCRdb running MiXCR on the reads. The sample yields a few hundred thousand distinct CDR3 sequences, 56% seen once. Sequencing was performed on sorted CD4+, CD8+, or CD8+CD57+ T cells (not recorded which) from PBMCs. Receptors originate from a human donor with aplastic anemia. Both conserved end residues are part of each CDR3. The D gene is left open where the match is weak. Clone size, where shown, is once, few, many, or a class for clones that have expanded.

>few|TRBJ2-3|-|TRBV7-6|17
CASSWPSEREGTDTQYF
TGTGCCAGCAGCTGGCCCTCGGAGCGTGAGGGGACAGATACGCAGTATTTT
>many|TRBJ2-7|TRBD2|TRBV7-3|15
CASSLGTSGRGEQYF
TGTGCCAGCAGCCTCGGGACTAGCGGGAGAGGGGAGCAGTACTTC
>many|TRBJ1-1|TRBD1|TRBV5-1|16
CASSLVQGAGNTEAFF
TGCGCCAGCAGCTTGGTCCAGGGGGCCGGGAACACTGAAGCTTTCTTT
>-|TRBJ1-6|TRBD1|TRBV7-2|16
CASSYRGTVNNSPLHF
TGTGCCAGCAGCTATAGGGGGACAGTCAATAATTCACCCCTCCACTTT
>-|TRBJ2-7|-|TRBV19|15
CASSSPGLAIYEQYF
TGTGCCAGTAGTAGCCCGGGCCTAGCTATCTACGAGCAGTACTTC
>-|TRBJ1-2|-|TRBV10-3|16
CAISNPHQEGSYGYTF
TGTGCCATCAGCAACCCTCACCAGGAGGGCAGCTATGGCTACACCTTC
>-|TRBJ1-5|TRBD1|TRBV20-1|17
CSARDPTGGKSNQPQHF
TGCAGTGCTAGAGATCCGACAGGGGGCAAAAGCAATCAGCCCCAGCATTTT
>many|TRBJ1-4|-|TRBV6-5|13
CASRMAGLEKLFF
TGTGCCAGCCGGATGGCAGGGCTCGAAAAACTGTTTTTT
>-|TRBJ2-7|-|TRBV29-1|12
CSASGEGYEQYF
TGCAGCGCCTCGGGAGAGGGATACGAGCAGTACTTC
>-|TRBJ2-3|TRBD2|TRBV5-1|17
CASSSFAGTRGRNEQYF
TGCGCCAGCAGTTCTTTTGCCGGGACTAGGGGGAGGAATGAGCAGTATTTT
>-|TRBJ2-3|TRBD2|TRBV2|16
CASSEGIAGDADTQYF
TGTGCCAGCAGTGAAGGGATAGCGGGAGATGCAGATACGCAGTATTTT
>-|TRBJ1-1|TRBD1|TRBV20-1|20
CSARWGIYNEQTGYFTEAFF
TGCAGTGCTAGGTGGGGGATCTACAATGAGCAGACAGGGTATTTTACTGAAGCTTTCTTT
>-|TRBJ2-6|-|TRBV3-1|18
CASSRTHLTSSGANVLTF
TGTGCCAGCAGCCGAACCCACCTAACTTCTTCTGGGGCCAACGTCCTGACTTTC
>many|TRBJ2-3|TRBD2|TRBV11-1|16
CASRFGTSGYTDTQYF
TGTGCCAGCAGATTTGGGACTAGCGGGTACACAGATACGCAGTATTTT
>-|TRBJ1-2|-|TRBV7-2|13
CASSETGGQGYTF
TGTGCCAGCAGCGAAACGGGGGGGCAAGGCTACACCTTC
>-|TRBJ2-7|-|TRBV19|13
CASSKGRAYEQYF
TGTGCCAGTAGTAAAGGGAGAGCCTACGAGCAGTACTTC
>-|TRBJ1-2|-|TRBV19|12
CASSIPAFGYTF
TGTGCCAGTAGTATCCCTGCTTTCGGCTACACCTTC
>-|TRBJ2-5|TRBD1|TRBV20-1|14
CSARRDRSGETQYF
TGCAGTGCTAGACGGGACAGGTCGGGGGAGACCCAGTACTTC
>once|TRBJ1-6|-|TRBV5-5|16
CASSLFEGASISPLHF
TGTGCCAGCAGCTTGTTCGAAGGGGCGTCTATTTCACCCCTCCACTTT
>-|TRBJ1-2|-|TRBV5-1|15
CASTPEGMGAYGYTF
TGCGCCAGCACCCCGGAGGGGATGGGGGCCTATGGCTACACCTTC
>-|TRBJ1-1|-|TRBV19|13
CASKDMVTTEAFF
TGTGCCAGTAAGGACATGGTGACCACTGAAGCTTTCTTT
>-|TRBJ1-2|-|TRBV2|14
CASSREGPGRGYTF
TGTGCCAGCAGTCGGGAGGGCCCGGGAAGGGGCTACACCTTC